These T cell receptor beta chains were read from a single sample in a study of blood T cell repertoires in COVID-19. Assay: immunoSEQ multiplex PCR; the TCRdb copy retains only in-frame clones and omits some. Found here are 250,000 to 300,000 clones, roughly 84% of them singletons; the top ten hold about 6.9%. The sequenced material came from PBMCs or T cells enriched from blood (not recorded which). These receptors were collected from a woman aged 50 to 65 who had been exposed to COVID-19. Each CDR3 is given with its conserved first and last residue. A D gene is named only where the DNA matches it firmly. Some rows mark clone size as missing; the rest say once, few, many or name a class of expanded clone.

v_call	clone_size	d_call	j_call	cdr3_nt	cdr3_aa
TRBV5-4	.	TRBD1	TRBJ2-7	TGTGCCAGCAGCCGTGGACAGGGGGCGAACTACGAGCAGTACTTC	CASSRGQGANYEQYF
TRBV2	.	.	TRBJ2-7	TGTGCCACTTCTCCTTCCCCCCCCTACGAGCAGTACTTC	CATSPSPPYEQYF
TRBV27	few	TRBD1	TRBJ1-2	TGTGCCAGCAGTCCGTACCCTCCGACAGGGGTGGCGGGCTACACCTTC	CASSPYPPTGVAGYTF
TRBV29-1	.	.	TRBJ1-1	TGCAGCGTTGGGACAGCACCAAGGGCTTTCTTT	CSVGTAPRAFF
TRBV7-2	.	TRBD1	TRBJ1-1	TGTGCCAGCAGCTTAGCTACACAGGGGGCTGGGGACACTGAAGCTTTCTTT	CASSLATQGAGDTEAFF
TRBV2	.	TRBD1	TRBJ1-6	TGTGCCAGCACCCCCGGGACAGCTTACTATAATTCACCCCTCCACTTT	CASTPGTAYYNSPLHF
TRBV27	once	TRBD1	TRBJ1-4	TGTGCCAGCAGTACTAAAAGGGGGCGACCTTTCAATGAAAAACTGTTTTTT	CASSTKRGRPFNEKLFF
TRBV5-5	.	.	TRBJ2-3	TGTGCCAGCAGCTTCAACACAGATACGCAGTATTTT	CASSFNTDTQYF
TRBV5-1	.	TRBD1	TRBJ2-1	TGCGCCAGCAGCTGGACAGGGGCGGGCTACAATGAGCAGTTCTTC	CASSWTGAGYNEQFF
TRBV28	.	TRBD1	TRBJ2-7	TGTGCCAGCAGTCCGCGCAGGGGGCTCGGGTGGTACGAGCAGTACTTC	CASSPRRGLGWYEQYF
TRBV6-1	.	TRBD1	TRBJ2-7	TGTGCCAGCAGTGAAGCGCAAGGGACAGTCTACGAGCAGTACTTC	CASSEAQGTVYEQYF
TRBV2	once	.	TRBJ1-5	TGTGCCAGCAGTGGCGGGGGCCGGAATCAGCCCCAGCATTTT	CASSGGGRNQPQHF
TRBV9	.	TRBD2	TRBJ2-5	TGTGCCAGCAGCGTAGGGCTAGCGGGCGCTGGGGAGACCCAGTACTTC	CASSVGLAGAGETQYF
TRBV6-6	.	TRBD2	TRBJ2-7	TGTGCCAGCAGTCCCCGGGGGGTCGGGTACGAGCAGTACTTC	CASSPRGVGYEQYF
TRBV11-2	once	TRBD2	TRBJ2-3	TGTGCCAGCAGCTTAGTAGGAACGGGGGGATCAGATACGCAGTATTTT	CASSLVGTGGSDTQYF
TRBV19	.	TRBD1	TRBJ2-3	TGTGCCAGTATGTTGTCAGGGGGAAGAACAGATACGCAGTATTTT	CASMLSGGRTDTQYF
TRBV29-1	.	.	TRBJ2-1	TGCAGCGTTGGATTCAGGGGAAACGATGAGCAGTTCTTC	CSVGFRGNDEQFF
TRBV6-2/TRBV6-3	.	.	TRBJ2-7	TGTGCCAGCAGTCCCTTCAGTTCCACCTACGAGCAGTACTTC	CASSPFSSTYEQYF
TRBV18	.	TRBD2	TRBJ2-1	TGTGCCAGCACATACAGCGGGGGGGTATACAATGAGCAGTTCTTC	CASTYSGGVYNEQFF
TRBV29-1	.	.	TRBJ1-2	TGCAGCGTTGAATTAAATGATGGCTACACCTTC	CSVELNDGYTF
TRBV28	.	.	TRBJ2-7	TGTGCCAGCAGCCCCCCATCCTACGAGCAGTACTTC	CASSPPSYEQYF
TRBV18	.	.	TRBJ1-1	TGTGCCAGCTCAGCGGACAGTAACCCTTCCACTGAAGCTTTCTTT	CASSADSNPSTEAFF
TRBV19	once	.	TRBJ2-7	TGTGCCAGTAGTATAAAGACATCTTTCTACGAGCAGTACTTC	CASSIKTSFYEQYF
TRBV7-2	.	.	TRBJ2-3	TGTGCCAGCAGCATCGACCTTAGCGGTCGCACAGATACGCAGTATTTT	CASSIDLSGRTDTQYF
TRBV19	.	TRBD1	TRBJ2-6	TGTGCCAGTAGTGCTACAGGGGTCGGTGGGGCCAACGTCCTGACTTTC	CASSATGVGGANVLTF
TRBV6-5	.	.	TRBJ1-2	TGTGCCAGCAGTTACCATCGACTGGACTATGGCTACACCTTC	CASSYHRLDYGYTF
TRBV27	.	.	TRBJ2-2	TGTGCCAGCCGTCGTCGAGGGGGCACCGGGGAGCTGTTTTTT	CASRRRGGTGELFF
TRBV28	.	.	TRBJ2-3	TGTGCCAGCAGAGCCTCCTGGGCCACAGATACGCAGTATTTT	CASRASWATDTQYF